This T cell receptor (beta chain) was identified in a study of shared clonotypes between healthy human individuals. Study findings and constraints: The study generally estimated greater richness for naive than memory subsets.

It was CD45RO-negative cells, positively selected for CCR7, that made up naive CD8 cells, with terminally differentiated effector memory CD45RA+ cells excluded. Turning to this clone: The target antigen is unknown. The same CDR3 can be traced to other DNA sequences in this sample.

This CDR3 region has 13 residues. Per germline, CDR1 SGHAT and CDR2 FQNNGV. Trimming stripped 1 base from V and 1 base from J, with 5 bases between. Only in-frame clones appear in the TCRdb table, and some are missing; sequencing was by immunoSEQ multiplex PCR. The sample records just over 2,000,000 clones, around 96% being singletons. This TCR was recovered from a man between 18 and 29 years old in good health. Sequencing used naive CD8+ T cells sorted from blood. The chain recombines TRBV11-2 with TRBJ2-7; no clear D gene. The CDR3 sequence: CASSLAPSYEQYF. CDR3 DNA: TGTGCCAGCAGCTTAGCCCCTTCCTACGAGCAGTACTTC.